One sample yielded the 23 T cell receptor beta chains listed below, sequenced in a study of T-cell memory formation after mild COVID-19. TCRdb ran MiXCR on the 5' RACE reads and lists one entry per CDR3 protein. The data show roughly 200,000 distinct CDR3 sequences, with roughly 16% seen just once and about 1.9% held by the top ten. Specimen: PBMCs or a T cell subset sorted from them (not recorded which). These receptors came from an adult woman who had mild COVID-19 (a few samples of this study predate the infection). Cell type and time point are not known.

Only a few counts were recorded for this clonotype. Here the CDR3 DNA reads TGTGCCAGCAGTTATATCGGATCGAACACCGGGGAGCTGTTTTTT. It translates to CASSYIGSNTGELFF. The chain links TRBV6-6 to TRBJ2-2; D is unresolved. Germline CDR1 MNHNY, CDR2 SVGAGI (reference sequence). The CDR3 length is 15 residues. V dropped 3 bases and J dropped 0 bases, with 8 bases sitting between them.

The chain combines TRBV11-2 with TRBJ2-5; TRBD2 matches 7 bases. In germline, CDR1 is SGHAT, CDR2 FQNNGV. The CDR3 extends over 14 amino acids. V shed 5 bases, J shed 5 bases, and the junction held 8 bases outside the gene matches. The CDR3 nucleotides are TGTGCCAGCAGCCGAGCGGGATTGGGGGAGACCCAGTACTTC. This translates into CASSRAGLGETQYF.

There are a few counts of this clonotype. The V and J genes are TRBV5-1 and TRBJ2-7; no firm D call. V was trimmed by 4 bases and J by 0 bases, leaving 14 bases between them. Germline CDR1 and CDR2: SGHRS and YFSETQ. The CDR3 is made up of 15 amino acids. In DNA, the CDR3 is TGCGCCAGCAGCCTACCCGGACGGATCTCCTACGAGCAGTACTTC. Residues: CASSLPGRISYEQYF.

This clonotype has just a few counts. The CDR3 region is CASSQDYRGSSYNSPLHF. CDR3 in DNA: TGTGCCAGCAGCCAAGATTACAGGGGGAGCTCCTATAATTCACCCCTCCACTTT. The chain joins TRBV5-5 to TRBJ1-6; TRBD1 agrees at 8 bases. The ends lost 4 bases at V and 0 bases at J; junction bases unmatched: 9. The CDR3 has 18 amino acids. CDR1 and CDR2 (germline): SGHKS, YYEKEE (reference sequence).

This clonotype was seen only a few times. The rearrangement uses TRBV20-1 and TRBJ2-7; the D gene is possibly TRBD1 (6 bases). The CDR3 consists of 13 residues. CDR1 and CDR2 from the germline V gene are DFQATT and SNEGSKA (reference sequence). V was cut by 4 bases and J by 6 bases, with 16 bases left in between. CDR3: CSAKTGEVGEQYF. The CDR3 DNA reads as TGCAGTGCTAAGACAGGTGAGGTCGGCGAGCAGTACTTC.

This chain connects TRBV7-2 to TRBJ1-1, with unresolved D. CDR3 length equals 13 residues. Trimming removed 3 bases from V and 4 bases from J, with 9 bases in between. Looked up from germline, CDR1 is SGHTA and CDR2 is FQGNSA. The CDR3 here is CASSLDGFTEAFF. The DNA of the CDR3 is TGTGCCAGCAGCTTGGACGGTTTCACTGAAGCTTTCTTT.

This clonotype was counted a few times. The chain recombines TRBV5-1 with TRBJ2-7, with unresolved D. The CDR3 contains 14 residues. With 4 bases removed from V and 4 bases from J, the gap between germline ends came to 15 bases. Germline V gene sequence: CDR1 SGHRS, CDR2 YFSETQ. CDR3 in DNA: TGCGCCAGCAGCCCCGCCGGATCCGTATACGAGCAGTACTTC. Protein: CASSPAGSVYEQYF.

This chain connects TRBV7-9 to TRBJ1-1; TRBD1 matches 8 bases. CDR1 is SEHNR and CDR2 is FQNEAQ in the germline V gene (reference sequence). The CDR3 contains 14 residues. V shed 10 bases and J 1 base; nucleotides not matched to a gene: 8. The CDR3, as DNA: TGTGCCATCGTCACCGGGACAGGGAACACTGAAGCTTTCTTT. Translation: CAIVTGTGNTEAFF. The full variable domain, with the rest looked up from reference TRBV7-9 and TRBJ1-1, is DTGVSQNPRHKITKRGQNVTFRCDPISEHNRLYWYRQTLGQGPEFLTYFQNEAQLEKSRLLSDRFSAERPKGSFSTLEIQRTEQGDSAMYLCAIVTGTGNTEAFFGQGTRLTVV.

In this sample, this clonotype turned up a few times. V is TRBV5-6 and J is TRBJ2-7, with D unclear. With 3 bases removed from V and 3 bases from J, the gap between germline ends came to 7 bases. The CDR3 is made up of 12 amino acids. Germline lookup yields CDR1 SGHDT and CDR2 YYEEEE. The CDR3 coding sequence is TGTGCCAGCAGCTCCCTCAACTACGAGCAGTACTTC. Translation: CASSSLNYEQYF.

The table lists this clonotype with many counts. J is TRBJ2-5 and V is TRBV25-1; the D gene is possibly TRBD1 (5 bases). V was shortened by 4 bases and J by 2 bases, with 14 bases between the two germline ends. The CDR3 is 15 residues long. Germline V CDR1 and CDR2: MGHDK, SYGVNS. DNA of the CDR3: TGTGCCAGCAGTGCCCCCGCCGACAGACAAGAGACCCAGTACTTC. It yields the protein CASSAPADRQETQYF.

This clonotype came up a few times. The chain combines TRBV4-3 with TRBJ2-7, with TRBD2 as a possible D gene (5 bases). The CDR3 loop spans 13 amino acids. Between the trimmed V and J ends, which lost 1 base and 1 base, there was a span of 5 bases. Germline lookup yields CDR1 LGHNA and CDR2 YSLEER. CDR3: CASSQGRSYEQYF. The CDR3, as DNA: TGCGCCAGCAGCCAAGGGAGGTCCTACGAGCAGTACTTC.

The chain employs TRBV7-8 and TRBJ1-2, with a weak D call TRBD1 (5 bases). V lost 5 bases to trimming and J lost 6 bases, with 10 bases between them. Germline V gives CDR1 SGHVS, CDR2 FQNEAQ. CDR3 length: 12 amino acids. The CDR3 nucleotides read TGTGCCAGCAGCCTAAGGGGTGATGGCTACACCTTC. Its protein product is CASSLRGDGYTF.

The chain is built from TRBV29-1 and TRBJ2-3, with D uncertain. This CDR3 region has 13 residues. V was trimmed by 2 bases and J by 6 bases, leaving 12 bases between them. Germline V CDR1 and CDR2: SQVTM, ANQGSEA. The CDR3, as DNA: TGCAGCGTTGAAACCGCCGCCGTGGATACGCAGTATTTT. It translates to CSVETAAVDTQYF.

J is TRBJ2-3 and V is TRBV14; 10 nucleotides match TRBD2. Germline V lookup: CDR1 SGHDN, CDR2 FVKESK. J was trimmed by 6 bases and V by 4 bases; bases with no gene match: 4. This CDR3 is 14 amino acids long. CDR3 loop: CASSPSGRKDTQYF. In DNA, the CDR3 is TGTGCCAGCAGCCCTAGCGGGAGAAAGGATACGCAGTATTTT.

This clonotype was recorded at least ten times. The chain links TRBV5-4 to TRBJ2-3, with D perhaps TRBD2 (6 bases). The CDR3 has 13 residues. Per the germline V gene, CDR1 is SGHNT and CDR2 is YYREEE (reference sequence). V was clipped by 7 bases and J by 3 bases, with 12 bases between them. The CDR3 region has the DNA TGTGCCAGCGCGGCGGGGATGACAGATACGCAGTATTTT. Translation gives CASAAGMTDTQYF.

This clonotype was found a few times. J is TRBJ2-1 and V is TRBV5-1; maybe TRBD1 (6 bases). Germline V gives CDR1 SGHRS, CDR2 YFSETQ. V lost 4 bases and J lost 9, with 26 bases in between. This CDR3 is 17 amino acids long. DNA of the CDR3: TGCGCCAGCAGCCGCCTGATACAGGGCGGAGGTAACAGTGAGCAGTTCTTC. It translates to CASSRLIQGGGNSEQFF.

This clonotype has a count of ten or more. V is TRBV12-3 or TRBV12-4 and J is TRBJ2-2; D is unclear. V lost 5 bases and J 7 bases, leaving 5 bases between the germline ends. This CDR3 is 11 amino acids long. The CDR3 sequence: CASSGRGELFF. The DNA of the CDR3 is TGTGCCAGCAGTGGGCGCGGGGAGCTGTTTTTT.

The gene calls are TRBV25-1 and TRBJ1-2; 9 nucleotides line up with TRBD1. The junction had 8 bases not matched to a gene; V was cut back by 4 bases and J by 8 bases. CDR3 size: 14 residues. The germline V gene has CDR1 MGHDK and CDR2 SYGVNS. The CDR3 spells CASSGPGTGSGYTF. The CDR3 region has the DNA TGTGCCAGCAGTGGTCCCGGGACAGGGAGCGGCTACACCTTC.

The genes are TRBV19 and TRBJ2-7; D remains ambiguous. V lost 4 bases, J lost 2 bases, and 12 bases lay in between. Per germline, CDR1 LNHDA and CDR2 SQIVND (reference sequence). The CDR3 is 14 amino acids. CDR3 sequence (DNA): TGTGCCAGTAGTACCGTGCAAACCCCCTACGAGCAGTACTTC. As protein: CASSTVQTPYEQYF.

This clonotype has more than one count but fewer than ten. The chain has TRBV5-1 and TRBJ2-3; perhaps TRBD2 as D (6 bases). CDR1 SGHRS and CDR2 YFSETQ come from the germline V gene. The CDR3 consists of 15 residues. Trimming took off 0 bases at V and 6 bases at J, with 14 bases between the two ends. DNA of the CDR3: TGCGCCAGCAGCTTGGTTAGCCCCCGGGAGGATACGCAGTATTTT. Its translation is CASSLVSPREDTQYF.

This clonotype appeared a few times. The J gene is TRBJ2-3, the V gene TRBV12-3 or TRBV12-4; 10 nucleotides agree with TRBD2. The CDR3 consists of 14 residues. The ends lost 6 bases at V and 3 bases at J; junction bases unmatched: 3. CDR3 bases: TGTGCCAGCAGCCTAGCGGGAGCTACAGATACGCAGTATTTT. It is translated as CASSLAGATDTQYF.

This clonotype has at least ten counts. V gene TRBV7-3 combines with J gene TRBJ1-1, with D maybe TRBD1 (5 bases). The CDR3 contains 13 residues. Trimming left V 4 bases short and J 1 base short, with 7 bases between. The V gene's germline CDR1 is SGHTA and CDR2 FQGTGA. The CDR3 sequence: CASSSGGNTEAFF. The CDR3 DNA is TGTGCCAGCAGCTCTGGGGGGAACACTGAAGCTTTCTTT.

This clonotype was seen a handful of times. The chain has TRBV5-1 and TRBJ2-2, with D perhaps given as TRBD1 or TRBD2 (5 bases each). Germline V gene sequence: CDR1 SGHRS, CDR2 YFSETQ. The CDR3 is 14 residues long. V lost 0 bases, J lost 7 bases, and 10 bases lay in between. CDR3 sequence: CASSLAGADGELFF. In DNA form, the CDR3 reads TGCGCCAGCAGCTTGGCCGGGGCGGACGGGGAGCTGTTTTTT.